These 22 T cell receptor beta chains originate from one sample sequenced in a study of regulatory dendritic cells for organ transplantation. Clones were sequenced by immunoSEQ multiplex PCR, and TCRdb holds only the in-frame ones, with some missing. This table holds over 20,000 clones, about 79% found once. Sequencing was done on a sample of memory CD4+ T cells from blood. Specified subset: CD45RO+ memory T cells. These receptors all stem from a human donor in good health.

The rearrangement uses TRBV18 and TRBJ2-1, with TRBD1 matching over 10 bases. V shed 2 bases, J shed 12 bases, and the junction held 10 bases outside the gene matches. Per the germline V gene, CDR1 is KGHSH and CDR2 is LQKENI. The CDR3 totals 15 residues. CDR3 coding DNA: TGTGCCAGCTCACCAACCGGGACAGGGGATTCGTGGCAGTTCTTC. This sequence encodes CASSPTGTGDSWQFF. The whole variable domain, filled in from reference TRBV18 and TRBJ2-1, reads NAGVMQNPRHLVRRRGQEARLRCSPMKGHSHVYWYRQLPEEGLKFMVYLQKENIIDESGMPKERFSAEFPKEGPSILRIQQVVRGDSAAYFCASSPTGTGDSWQFFGPGTRLTVL.

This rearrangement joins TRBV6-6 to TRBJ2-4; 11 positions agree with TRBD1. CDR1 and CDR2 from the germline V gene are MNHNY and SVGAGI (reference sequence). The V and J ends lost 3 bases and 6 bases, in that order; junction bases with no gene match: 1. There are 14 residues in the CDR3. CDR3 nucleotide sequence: TGTGCCAGCAGTTATGGGACAGGGGGAAACATTCAGTACTTC. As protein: CASSYGTGGNIQYF.

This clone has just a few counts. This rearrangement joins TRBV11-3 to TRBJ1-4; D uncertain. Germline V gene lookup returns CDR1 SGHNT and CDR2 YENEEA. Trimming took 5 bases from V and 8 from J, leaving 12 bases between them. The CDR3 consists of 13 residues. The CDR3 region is CASSPGGSEKLFF. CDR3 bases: TGTGCCAGCAGCCCAGGAGGAAGCGAAAAACTGTTTTTT.

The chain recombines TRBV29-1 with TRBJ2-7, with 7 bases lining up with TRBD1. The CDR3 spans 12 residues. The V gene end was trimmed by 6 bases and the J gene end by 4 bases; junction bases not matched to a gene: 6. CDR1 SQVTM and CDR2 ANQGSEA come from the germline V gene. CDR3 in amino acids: CSVQGVQYEQYF. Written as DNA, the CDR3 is TGCAGCGTCCAGGGGGTACAATACGAGCAGTACTTC.

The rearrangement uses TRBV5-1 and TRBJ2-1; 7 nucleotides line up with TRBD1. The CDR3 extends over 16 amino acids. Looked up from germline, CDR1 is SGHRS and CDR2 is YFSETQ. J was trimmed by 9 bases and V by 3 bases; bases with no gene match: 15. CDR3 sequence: CASSSDLGGAGGEQFF. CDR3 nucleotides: TGCGCCAGCAGCTCCGACCTAGGGGGCGCCGGTGGTGAGCAGTTCTTC.

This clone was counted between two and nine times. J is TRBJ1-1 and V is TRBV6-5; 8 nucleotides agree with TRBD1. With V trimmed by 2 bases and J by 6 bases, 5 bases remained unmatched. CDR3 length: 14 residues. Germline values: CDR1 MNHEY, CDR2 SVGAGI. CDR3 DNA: TGTGCCAGCAGTTACCATGCACAGGGGGCTGAAGCTTTCTTT. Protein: CASSYHAQGAEAFF.

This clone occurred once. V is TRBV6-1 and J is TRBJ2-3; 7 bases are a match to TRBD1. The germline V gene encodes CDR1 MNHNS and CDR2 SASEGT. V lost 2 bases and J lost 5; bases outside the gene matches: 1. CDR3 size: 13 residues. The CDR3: CASSERQGDTQYF. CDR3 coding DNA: TGTGCCAGCAGTGAAAGACAGGGAGATACGCAGTATTTT.

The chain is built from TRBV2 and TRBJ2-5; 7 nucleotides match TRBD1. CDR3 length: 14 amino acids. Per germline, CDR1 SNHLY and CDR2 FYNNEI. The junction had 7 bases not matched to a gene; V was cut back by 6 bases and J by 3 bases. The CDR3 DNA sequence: TGTGCCAGCAGAAGAGGGGGCTCAGAAGAGACCCAGTACTTC. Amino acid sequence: CASRRGGSEETQYF.

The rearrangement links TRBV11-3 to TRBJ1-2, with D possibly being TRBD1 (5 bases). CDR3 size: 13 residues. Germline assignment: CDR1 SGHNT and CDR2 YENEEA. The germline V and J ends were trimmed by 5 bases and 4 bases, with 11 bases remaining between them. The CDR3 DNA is TGTGCCAGCAGCGAGGACACCTTCTATGGCTACACCTTC. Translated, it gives CASSEDTFYGYTF.

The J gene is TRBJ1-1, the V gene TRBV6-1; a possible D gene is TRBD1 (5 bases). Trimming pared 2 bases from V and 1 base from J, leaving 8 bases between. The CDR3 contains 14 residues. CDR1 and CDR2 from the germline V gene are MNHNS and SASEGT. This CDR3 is CASSEQGTNTEAFF. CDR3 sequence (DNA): TGTGCCAGCAGTGAACAGGGTACGAACACTGAAGCTTTCTTT.

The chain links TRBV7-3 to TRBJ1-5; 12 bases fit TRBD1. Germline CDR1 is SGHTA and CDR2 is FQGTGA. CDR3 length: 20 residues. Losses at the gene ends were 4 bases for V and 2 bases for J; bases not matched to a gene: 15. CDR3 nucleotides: TGTGCCAGCAGCTACGCTAAGGGGGACAGGGGGCATTCGGGCAATCAGCCCCAGCATTTT. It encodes CASSYAKGDRGHSGNQPQHF.

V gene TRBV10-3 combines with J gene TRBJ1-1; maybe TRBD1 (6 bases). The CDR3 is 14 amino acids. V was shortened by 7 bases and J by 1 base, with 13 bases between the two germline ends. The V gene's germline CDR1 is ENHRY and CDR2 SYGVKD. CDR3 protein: CAIKVARGNTEAFF. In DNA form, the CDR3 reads TGTGCCATCAAAGTCGCCAGGGGGAACACTGAAGCTTTCTTT.

CDR3 region: CASSLGRNTIYF. CDR3 DNA: TGTGCCAGCAGCTTAGGGCGAAACACCATATATTTT. The chain employs TRBV11-2 and TRBJ1-3; D not resolved. The germline gives CDR1 SGHAT, CDR2 FQNNGV. The V end lost 1 base, the J end lost 5 bases, and 3 bases lay between the germline ends. The CDR3 length is 12 residues.

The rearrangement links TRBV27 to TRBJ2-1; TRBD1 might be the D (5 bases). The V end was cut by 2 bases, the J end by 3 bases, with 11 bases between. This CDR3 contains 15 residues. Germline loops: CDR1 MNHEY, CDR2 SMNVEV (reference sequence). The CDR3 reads CASSLGDSNYNEQFF. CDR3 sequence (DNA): TGTGCCAGCAGTTTAGGAGACAGCAACTACAATGAGCAGTTCTTC.

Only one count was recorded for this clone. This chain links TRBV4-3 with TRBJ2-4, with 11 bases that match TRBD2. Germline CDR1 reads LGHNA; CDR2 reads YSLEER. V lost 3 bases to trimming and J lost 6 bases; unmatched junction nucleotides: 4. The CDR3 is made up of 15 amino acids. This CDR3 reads CASSQLAGGGNIQYF. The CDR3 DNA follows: TGCGCCAGCAGCCAGTTAGCGGGGGGGGGAAACATTCAGTACTTC.

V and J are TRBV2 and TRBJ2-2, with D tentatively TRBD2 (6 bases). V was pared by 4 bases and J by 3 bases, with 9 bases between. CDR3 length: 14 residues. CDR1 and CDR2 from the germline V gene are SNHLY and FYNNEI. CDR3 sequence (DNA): TGTGCCAGCAGTGCTCAGCGGGACACCGGGGAGCTGTTTTTT. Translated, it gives CASSAQRDTGELFF.

CDR3 in DNA: TGCAGCGGTGGGACAGGGGCCTACGAGCAGTACTTC. Its translation: CSGGTGAYEQYF. The rearrangement uses TRBV29-1 and TRBJ2-7; 10 positions agree with TRBD1. The length of the CDR3 is 12 residues. The V gene's germline CDR1 is SQVTM and CDR2 ANQGSEA. J was trimmed by 2 bases and V by 7 bases; bases with no gene match: 2.

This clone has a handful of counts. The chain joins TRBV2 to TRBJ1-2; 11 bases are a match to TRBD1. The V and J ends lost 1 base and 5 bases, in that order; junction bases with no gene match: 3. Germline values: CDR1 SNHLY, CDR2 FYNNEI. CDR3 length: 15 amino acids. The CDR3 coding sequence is TGTGCCAGCAGTGAAGTGGGACAGGGGGTTTATGGCTACACCTTC. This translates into CASSEVGQGVYGYTF.

CDR3 sequence: CSVKQGYTGELFF. The CDR3 nucleotides are TGCAGCGTTAAGCAGGGTTACACCGGGGAGCTGTTTTTT. The chain uses TRBV29-1 and TRBJ2-2; TRBD1 is a possible D gene (5 bases). The CDR3 has 13 amino acids. Between the trimmed V and J ends, which lost 5 bases and 3 bases, there was a span of 10 bases. The germline CDR1 and CDR2 sequences are SQVTM and ANQGSEA.

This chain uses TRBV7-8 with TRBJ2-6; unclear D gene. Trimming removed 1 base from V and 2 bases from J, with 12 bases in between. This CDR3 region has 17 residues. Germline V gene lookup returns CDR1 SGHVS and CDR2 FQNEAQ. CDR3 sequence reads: CASSLDAITAGANVLTF. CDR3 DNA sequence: TGTGCCAGCAGCTTAGATGCAATTACAGCTGGGGCCAACGTCCTGACTTTC.

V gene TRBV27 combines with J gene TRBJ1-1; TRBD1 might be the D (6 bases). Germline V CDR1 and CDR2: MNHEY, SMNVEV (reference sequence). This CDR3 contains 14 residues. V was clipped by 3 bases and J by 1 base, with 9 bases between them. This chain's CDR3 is CASSFHRANTEAFF. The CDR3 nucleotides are TGTGCCAGCAGTTTTCACAGGGCGAACACTGAAGCTTTCTTT.

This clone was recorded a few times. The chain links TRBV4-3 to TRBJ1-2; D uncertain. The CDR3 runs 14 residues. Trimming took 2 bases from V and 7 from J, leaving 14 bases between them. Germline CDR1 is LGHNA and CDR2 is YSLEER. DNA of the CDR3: TGCGCCAGCAGCCAAATAGAGGGAACTGGTGGCTACACCTTC. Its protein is CASSQIEGTGGYTF.